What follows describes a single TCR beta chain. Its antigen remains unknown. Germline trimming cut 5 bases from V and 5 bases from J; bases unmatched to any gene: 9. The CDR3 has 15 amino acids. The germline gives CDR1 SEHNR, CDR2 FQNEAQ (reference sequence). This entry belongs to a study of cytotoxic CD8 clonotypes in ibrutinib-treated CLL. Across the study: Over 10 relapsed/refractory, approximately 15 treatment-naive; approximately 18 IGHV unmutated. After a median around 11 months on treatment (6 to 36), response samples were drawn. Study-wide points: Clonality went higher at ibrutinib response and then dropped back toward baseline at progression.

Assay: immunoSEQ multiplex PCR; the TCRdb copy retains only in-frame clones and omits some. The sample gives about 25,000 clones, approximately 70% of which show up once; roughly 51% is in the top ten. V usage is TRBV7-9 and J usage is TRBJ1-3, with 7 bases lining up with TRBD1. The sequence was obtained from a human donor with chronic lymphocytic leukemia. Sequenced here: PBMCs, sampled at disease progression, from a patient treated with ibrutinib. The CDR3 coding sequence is TGTGCCAGCAGCCCGGGACAGTATACGAGAAACACCATATATTTT. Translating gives CASSPGQYTRNTIYF.